This passage covers 24 T cell receptor beta chains from one sample sequenced in a study of shared clonotypes between healthy human individuals. Method: immunoSEQ multiplex PCR; TCRdb's copy keeps in-frame clones and lacks some. Seen here are over 2,000,000 clones, approximately 92% observed once, and the top ten hold more than 1.5%. CD45RO negativity and positive selection for CCR7 defined naive CD8 cells, a population that excluded terminally differentiated effector memory CD45RA+ cells. The sequencing input was naive CD8+ T cells from PBMCs. All receptors come from a man aged 18 to 29 in good health. Some clones in this sample may be carry-over from other donors' samples.

J is TRBJ2-2 and V is TRBV10-1; no definite D call. Trimming removed 2 bases from V and 4 bases from J, with 11 bases in between. Germline V gene data show CDR1 as WNHNN and CDR2 as SYGVQD (reference sequence). The CDR3 is made up of 15 amino acids. CDR3 sequence reads: CASSEVGPGTGELFF. CDR3 in DNA: TGCGCCAGCAGTGAGGTCGGTCCGGGCACCGGGGAGCTGTTTTTT.

The chain recombines TRBV10-2 with TRBJ2-1, with 9 bases matching TRBD2. After removal of 8 bases from V and 0 bases from J, the junction contained 11 bases not matched to a gene. The CDR3 extends over 17 amino acids. Germline lookup yields CDR1 WSHSY and CDR2 SAAADI. CDR3 loop: CASFGLAGLGSYNEQFF. CDR3 sequence (DNA): TGCGCCAGCTTCGGGCTAGCGGGGCTGGGCTCCTACAATGAGCAGTTCTTC.

The rearrangement joins TRBV4-3 to TRBJ2-2; D unclear. The V gene's germline CDR1 is LGHNA and CDR2 YSLEER. With 0 bases removed from V and 1 base from J, the gap between germline ends came to 12 bases. This CDR3 contains 17 residues. The CDR3 here is CASSQDPHAENTGELFF. CDR3 DNA: TGCGCCAGCAGCCAAGATCCCCATGCGGAGAACACCGGGGAGCTGTTTTTT.

The chain couples TRBV7-9 to TRBJ2-2, with 8 positions matching TRBD1. The trim removed 6 bases at V and 7 bases at J, leaving 10 bases unmatched. This CDR3 has 15 amino acids. Germline V gene data show CDR1 as SEHNR and CDR2 as FQNEAQ (reference sequence). For the CDR3, the DNA is TGTGCCAGCAGGGGGCCGGACAGGGTTGACGGGGAGCTGTTTTTT. Amino acid sequence: CASRGPDRVDGELFF.

The chain has TRBV28 and TRBJ2-1; tentatively, D is TRBD1 (6 bases). Trimming pared 6 bases from V and 6 bases from J, leaving 12 bases between. The CDR3 contains 13 residues. Germline-derived CDR1 and CDR2 are MDHEN and SYDVKM. In nucleotides, the CDR3 is TGTGCCAGCAGCGCCACAGGGATCAATGAGCAGTTCTTC. Protein product: CASSATGINEQFF.

The genes are TRBV27 and TRBJ2-7; 7 bases agree with TRBD1. Germline V gene data show CDR1 as MNHEY and CDR2 as SMNVEV (reference sequence). The CDR3 is made up of 13 amino acids. V lost 2 bases, J lost 4 bases, and 2 bases stayed unmatched. The CDR3 is CASSLRGQYEQYF. CDR3 coding DNA: TGTGCCAGCAGTTTACGGGGACAGTACGAGCAGTACTTC.

Points on this clone: Other DNA sequences within the sample encode an identical CDR3. This chain connects TRBV9 to TRBJ2-5; D unclear. This CDR3 has 16 residues. Germline lookup yields CDR1 SGDLS and CDR2 YYNGEE. V was clipped by 2 bases and J by 5 bases, with 19 bases between them. The CDR3 nucleotides are TGTGCCAGCAGCGTGGGGAAGTCGTCGCGGCAGGAGACCCAGTACTTC. As protein: CASSVGKSSRQETQYF.

This chain uses TRBV7-8 with TRBJ2-1; 8 bases are a match to TRBD2. The CDR3 contains 18 residues. Per germline, CDR1 SGHVS and CDR2 FQNEAQ. Germline trimming cut 2 bases from V and 4 bases from J; bases unmatched to any gene: 13. The chain's CDR3 is CASSLPPATSAIYNEQFF. Written as DNA, the CDR3 is TGTGCCAGCAGCTTACCCCCCGCGACTAGCGCGATATACAATGAGCAGTTCTTC.

The chain employs TRBV14 and TRBJ1-1; D unclear. The CDR3 consists of 14 residues. The V gene lost 0 bases and the J gene lost 1 base, with 6 bases spanning the gap. Germline V gene data show CDR1 as SGHDN and CDR2 as FVKESK. The CDR3 is CASSQEWPNTEAFF. Written as DNA, the CDR3 is TGTGCCAGCAGCCAAGAATGGCCGAACACTGAAGCTTTCTTT.

The rearrangement links TRBV5-8 to TRBJ1-1; D not resolved. The germline V gene encodes CDR1 SGHTS and CDR2 YDEGEE. The CDR3 totals 13 residues. V lost 3 bases to trimming and J lost 4 bases, with 10 bases between them. The CDR3 here is CASSSRFPTEAFF. In nucleotides, the CDR3 is TGTGCCAGCAGCTCCCGGTTCCCCACTGAAGCTTTCTTT.

The gene calls are TRBV7-9 and TRBJ2-6; no clear D gene. The CDR3 is made up of 14 amino acids. The V and J ends lost 3 bases and 3 bases respectively, with 6 bases between them. CDR1 is SEHNR and CDR2 is FQNEAQ in the germline V gene (reference sequence). The CDR3 reads CASSFQSGANVLTF. The CDR3 DNA reads TGTGCCAGCAGCTTTCAGAGTGGGGCCAACGTCCTGACTTTC.

The rearrangement joins TRBV27 to TRBJ2-1, with a tentative D call TRBD2 (6 bases). In germline, CDR1 is MNHEY, CDR2 SMNVEV (reference sequence). The V end lost 5 bases, the J end lost 4 bases, and 12 bases lay between the germline ends. The CDR3 has 14 residues. The CDR3 is CASSRREQYNEQFF. The DNA of the CDR3 is TGTGCCAGCAGTCGGCGGGAACAATACAATGAGCAGTTCTTC.

This chain joins TRBV6-1 and TRBJ2-3; 10 bases are shared with TRBD2. There are 17 residues in the CDR3. J was trimmed by 7 bases and V by 0 bases; bases with no gene match: 10. CDR1 and CDR2 (germline): MNHNS, SASEGT. In DNA form, the CDR3 reads TGTGCCAGCAGTGAAGCGCGTCTAGCGGGAGTGGTGAATACGCAGTATTTT. Its translation is CASSEARLAGVVNTQYF.

The chain couples TRBV30 to TRBJ2-5; D perhaps matches TRBD2 (5 bases). V gave up 6 bases and J gave up 7 bases, with 15 bases separating them. The germline V gene has CDR1 GTSNPN and CDR2 SVGIG (reference sequence). CDR3 length: 12 amino acids. CDR3 bases: TGTGCCTGTGATAAGCGGTCCTGGACCCAGTACTTC. This encodes CACDKRSWTQYF.

This clone came up once. The CDR3: CASSRLAGDRRYNEQFF. Written as DNA, the CDR3 is TGTGCCAGCAGTCGACTAGCGGGGGACCGACGATACAATGAGCAGTTCTTC. This chain joins TRBV2 and TRBJ2-1; TRBD2 matches at 12 bases. With 5 bases clipped from V and 4 bases from J, the junction kept 9 bases outside the gene matches. CDR1 and CDR2 (germline): SNHLY, FYNNEI. CDR3 size: 17 residues.

The gene calls are TRBV27 and TRBJ2-2, with TRBD2 matching 7 bases. This CDR3 contains 18 residues. V dropped 4 bases and J dropped 4; count of bases not matched to a gene: 15. Germline CDR1 reads MNHEY; CDR2 reads SMNVEV (reference sequence). The CDR3 loop reads CASSSRTRGGRSTGELFF. CDR3 nucleotides: TGTGCCAGCAGTTCGAGGACTAGGGGAGGGCGGAGCACCGGGGAGCTGTTTTTT.

The V gene is TRBV7-8, the J gene TRBJ2-1, with a weak D call TRBD1 (5 bases). Germline V gene sequence: CDR1 SGHVS, CDR2 FQNEAQ. There are 14 residues in the CDR3. The germline V and J ends were trimmed by 1 base and 4 bases, with 8 bases remaining between them. The CDR3 protein is CASSLVPGYNEQFF. DNA for the CDR3: TGTGCCAGCAGCTTAGTCCCAGGGTACAATGAGCAGTTCTTC.

This clone was seen a single time. This chain connects TRBV5-1 to TRBJ2-3; 8 bases align to TRBD1. V lost 8 bases and J lost 9; bases outside the gene matches: 23. The germline gives CDR1 SGHRS, CDR2 YFSETQ. There are 17 residues in the CDR3. The chain's CDR3 is CASFAQGAPDDDWTQYF. The DNA for the CDR3 is TGCGCCAGTTTCGCTCAGGGGGCCCCGGACGATGATTGGACGCAGTATTTT. Supplemented by reference TRBV5-1 and TRBJ2-3, the full variable domain reads KAGVTQTPRYLIKTRGQQVTLSCSPISGHRSVSWYQQTPGQGLQFLFEYFSETQRNKGNFPGRFSGRQFSNSRSEMNVSTLELGDSALYLCASFAQGAPDDDWTQYFGPGTRLTVL.

About this clone: The sample carries other DNA sequences with the same CDR3. This chain joins TRBV29-1 and TRBJ2-2; no firm D call. In germline, CDR1 is SQVTM, CDR2 ANQGSEA. V lost 3 bases and J 5 bases, leaving 4 bases between the germline ends. The CDR3 contains 11 residues. The CDR3 DNA follows: TGCAGCGTTGACACTACCGGGGAGCTGTTTTTT. Protein sequence: CSVDTTGELFF.

This sequence joins TRBV9 and TRBJ1-4; TRBD1 matches 8 bases. This CDR3 is 16 amino acids long. CDR1 is SGDLS and CDR2 is YYNGEE in the germline V gene. V shed 4 bases and J 4 bases; nucleotides not matched to a gene: 9. CDR3 residues: CASSTRTGLDNEKLFF. In nucleotides, the CDR3 is TGTGCCAGCAGCACCCGGACAGGGTTGGATAATGAAAAACTGTTTTTT.

The chain links TRBV7-9 to TRBJ2-5; D gene ambiguous. Per germline, CDR1 SEHNR and CDR2 FQNEAQ (reference sequence). The V end lost 1 base, the J end lost 0 bases, and 0 bases lay between the germline ends. This CDR3 contains 12 residues. In DNA form, the CDR3 reads TGTGCCAGCAGCTTAGACCAAGAGACCCAGTACTTC. Protein product: CASSLDQETQYF. The variable domain in full, completed from reference TRBV7-9 and TRBJ2-5, reads DTGVSQNPRHKITKRGQNVTFRCDPISEHNRLYWYRQTLGQGPEFLTYFQNEAQLEKSRLLSDRFSAERPKGSFSTLEIQRTEQGDSAMYLCASSLDQETQYFGPGTRLLVL.

The chain is built from TRBV19 and TRBJ1-1; 11 bases align to TRBD1. With 5 bases clipped from V and 6 bases from J, the junction kept 8 bases outside the gene matches. This CDR3 is built from 15 residues. Looked up from germline, CDR1 is LNHDA and CDR2 is SQIVND (reference sequence). CDR3 sequence: CASSSDRGQAAEAFF. As DNA, the CDR3 is TGTGCCAGTAGTTCGGACAGGGGGCAGGCAGCTGAAGCTTTCTTT.

This clone was seen only once. The rearrangement joins TRBV7-9 to TRBJ2-3; D is uncertain. V was shortened by 5 bases and J by 2 bases, with 20 bases between the two germline ends. Germline V lookup: CDR1 SEHNR, CDR2 FQNEAQ (reference sequence). There are 17 residues in the CDR3. CDR3 protein: CASSLLQEQLHTDTQYF. CDR3 nucleotide sequence: TGTGCCAGCAGCCTCCTCCAGGAGCAATTACACACAGATACGCAGTATTTT.

The chain carries TRBV11-3 and TRBJ2-5; 7 bases line up with TRBD2. V shed 5 bases, J shed 3 bases, and the junction held 9 bases outside the gene matches. This CDR3 region has 15 residues. Germline V gene lookup returns CDR1 SGHNT and CDR2 YENEEA. The CDR3 bases are TGTGCCAGCAGCAGCTCTAGCGGTTTTAAAGAGACCCAGTACTTC. Translating gives CASSSSSGFKETQYF. Full variable domain (outside the CDR3, taken from reference TRBV11-3 and TRBJ2-5): EAGVVQSPRYKIIEKKQPVAFWCNPISGHNTLYWYLQNLGQGPELLIRYENEEAVDDSQLPKDRFSAERLKGVDSTLKIQPAELGDSAVYLCASSSSSGFKETQYFGPGTRLLVL.